A single sample is the source of the 14 T cell receptor beta chains below, sequenced in a study of STAT5B mutations in CD4+ large granular lymphocyte leukemia (dated by TCRdb to 2022 to 2024). Receptor amplification or capture employed the immunoSEQ multiplex PCR assay. TCRdb re-hosts the immuneACCESS table, in-frame sequences only. Its copies lack some clones; in the studies checked, an unresolved V gene accounts for under half of them, and the cause for the rest is not known. Across this sample there are under 35,000 clones, with around three quarters seen only once. Of the sample, about 2% is held by the ten largest clones. The sample was CD4+ T cells from blood buffy coats. The receptor set was obtained from a human donor in good health.

The chain carries TRBV5-1 and TRBJ1-6; D ambiguous. The germline V and J ends were trimmed by 0 bases and 14 bases, with 15 bases remaining between them. This CDR3 region has 14 residues. Germline CDR1 is SGHRS and CDR2 is YFSETQ. The CDR3 spells CASSLGYDATTLHF. CDR3 DNA sequence: TGCGCCAGCAGCTTGGGGTACGACGCTACGACCCTCCACTTT.

The V gene is TRBV28, the J gene TRBJ2-1; 8 positions agree with TRBD2. CDR3 size: 18 residues. The germline gives CDR1 MDHEN, CDR2 SYDVKM. Trimming removed 6 bases from V and 11 bases from J; junction bases left unmatched: 24. The CDR3 nucleotides read TGTGCCAGCAGCCCTTCCCCGGGACTAGGGACGATTATGGAGAAGCAGTTCTTC. Translated, it gives CASSPSPGLGTIMEKQFF.

This clone has only a few counts. CDR3 protein: CAWTGGASSPLHF. CDR3 sequence (DNA): TGTGCCTGGACGGGGGGGGCCAGTTCACCCCTCCACTTT. The rearrangement joins TRBV30 to TRBJ1-6; TRBD1 might be the D (6 bases). Trimming stripped 4 bases from V and 9 bases from J, with 13 bases between. This CDR3 is built from 13 residues. Germline CDR1 and CDR2: GTSNPN and SVGIG (reference sequence).

The V call is TRBV7-2, the J call TRBJ2-3; D gene uncertain. The CDR3 contains 12 residues. V was cut by 7 bases and J by 2 bases, with 7 bases left in between. Germline V lookup: CDR1 SGHTA, CDR2 FQGNSA. The CDR3 here is CASNPLTDTQYF. The CDR3 nucleotides read TGTGCCAGCAACCCTCTCACAGATACGCAGTATTTT.

The J gene is TRBJ1-6, the V gene TRBV9, with 7 bases that match TRBD1. V trimming: 0 bases; J trimming: 10 bases; junction bases outside the gene matches: 1. The CDR3 length is 13 residues. From germline, CDR1 is SGDLS and CDR2 YYNGEE. The CDR3 sequence: CASSVAGGSPLHF. Here the CDR3 DNA reads TGTGCCAGCAGCGTAGCAGGGGGATCACCCCTCCACTTT.

This chain joins TRBV4-3 and TRBJ2-2; a weak D match, TRBD1 (6 bases). Trimming removed 3 bases from V and 4 bases from J, with 15 bases in between. The CDR3 sequence is 16 residues long. Per the germline V gene, CDR1 is LGHNA and CDR2 is YSLEER. The CDR3 bases are TGCGCCAGCAGCCATTCTTCGGGGACACCCACCGGGGAGCTGTTTTTT. It encodes CASSHSSGTPTGELFF.

The J gene is TRBJ2-1, the V gene TRBV27; 12 bases are shared with TRBD2. V lost 5 bases and J lost 5; bases outside the gene matches: 4. Germline V gene lookup returns CDR1 MNHEY and CDR2 SMNVEV (reference sequence). This CDR3 region has 15 residues. CDR3 nucleotides: TGTGCCAGCAGTCGACTAGCGGGAGTAGACAATGAGCAGTTCTTC. Amino acid sequence: CASSRLAGVDNEQFF.

V gene TRBV7-2 combines with J gene TRBJ2-7; 7 nucleotides match TRBD2. In germline, CDR1 is SGHTA, CDR2 FQGNSA. This CDR3 is 15 amino acids long. Trimming removed 4 bases from V and 2 bases from J; junction bases left unmatched: 8. This CDR3 reads CASSSVASGTYEQYF. Here the CDR3 DNA reads TGTGCCAGCAGCTCGGTTGCTAGCGGCACCTACGAGCAGTACTTC. The full variable domain, with the rest looked up from reference TRBV7-2 and TRBJ2-7, is GAGVSQSPSNKVTEKGKDVELRCDPISGHTALYWYRQSLGQGLEFLIYFQGNSAPDKSGLPSDRFSAERTGGSVSTLTIQRTQQEDSAVYLCASSSVASGTYEQYFGPGTRLTVT.

This clone has just a few counts. The chain carries TRBV6-1 and TRBJ1-1; a possible D gene is TRBD1 (6 bases). The CDR3 is made up of 14 amino acids. In germline, CDR1 is MNHNS, CDR2 SASEGT. Trimming pared 3 bases from V and 4 bases from J, leaving 12 bases between. CDR3 loop: CASSEMQGITEAFF. As DNA, the CDR3 is TGTGCCAGCAGTGAGATGCAGGGGATCACTGAAGCTTTCTTT.

The chain combines TRBV4-2 with TRBJ2-2, with 10 bases fitting TRBD2. The germline V gene has CDR1 LGHNA and CDR2 YNFKEQ. This CDR3 is 16 amino acids long. Unmatched junction bases numbered 3, after V lost 2 bases and J lost 3 bases. The CDR3, as DNA: TGTGCCAGCAGCCAATCTAGCGGGGGCTACACCGGGGAGCTGTTTTTT. Protein: CASSQSSGGYTGELFF.

V is TRBV19 and J is TRBJ1-5; the match to TRBD1 covers 9 bases. V lost 3 bases and J lost 0; bases outside the gene matches: 9. The CDR3 sequence is 18 residues long. The germline gives CDR1 LNHDA, CDR2 SQIVND (reference sequence). CDR3 protein: CASSIAGTGSNSNQPQHF. Written as DNA, the CDR3 is TGTGCCAGTAGTATTGCCGGGACAGGGTCTAATAGCAATCAGCCCCAGCATTTT.

This chain uses TRBV19 with TRBJ2-5; 7 bases map to TRBD1. V was pared by 3 bases and J by 6 bases, with 4 bases of the junction left unmatched. The CDR3 spans 13 residues. In germline, CDR1 is LNHDA, CDR2 SQIVND (reference sequence). CDR3 sequence (DNA): TGTGCCAGTAGTATCGACAGGGTAAAGACCCAGTACTTC. Amino acid sequence: CASSIDRVKTQYF.

This clone was counted a single time. The genes are TRBV9 and TRBJ2-7, with D possibly matching TRBD2 (8 bases). V lost 0 bases to trimming and J lost 4 bases, with 20 bases between them. This CDR3 is built from 17 residues. Germline assignment: CDR1 SGDLS and CDR2 YYNGEE. The CDR3 region is CASSVATGGGQKYEQYF. Here the CDR3 DNA reads TGTGCCAGCAGCGTAGCTACGGGGGGGGGACAGAAGTACGAGCAGTACTTC.

V gene TRBV19 combines with J gene TRBJ2-3; D is ambiguous. The CDR3 totals 13 residues. Trimming left V 1 base short and J 2 bases short, with 4 bases between. CDR1 is LNHDA, CDR2 SQIVND, per germline (reference sequence). CDR3 sequence (DNA): TGTGCCAGTAGTATAGGGCCCACAGATACGCAGTATTTT. This gives the protein CASSIGPTDTQYF.